The 9 T cell receptor beta chains below come from one sample, sequenced in a study of T cells in Graves' hyperthyroidism and ophthalmopathy. Amplified TCR beta CDR3 regions came from RNA transcripts. The study used the HTBI primer set for a first-round RT-PCR of the TCR CDR3. TCRdb used MiXCR to reprocess the multiplex PCR reads, holding one entry per CDR3 protein. This table has about 560,000 distinct CDR3 sequences, around 15% appearing once. Sequencing input: blood. All receptors derive from a woman younger than 35 with Graves' hyperthyroidism.

The chain recombines TRBV4-1 with TRBJ1-5; D possibly corresponds to TRBD1 (5 bases). Trimming shortened V by 0 bases and J by 3 bases, and 18 bases separated the two germline ends. Germline-derived CDR1 and CDR2 are MGHRA and YSYEKL. This CDR3 has 18 amino acids. In DNA form, the CDR3 reads TGCGCCAGCAGCCAAGATGGTAGTAATGGGGGATCCAATCAGCCCCAGCATTTT. As protein: CASSQDGSNGGSNQPQHF.

This clonotype was detected ten times or more. The V and J genes are TRBV7-9 and TRBJ2-3; D is unresolved. The CDR3 sequence is 13 residues long. Between the trimmed V and J ends, which lost 1 base and 9 bases, there was a span of 11 bases. Germline V CDR1 and CDR2: SEHNR, FQNEAQ (reference sequence). The CDR3 DNA follows: TGTGCCAGCAGCTTAGGAATGGCGGTCACGCAGTATTTT. It is translated as CASSLGMAVTQYF.

This sequence joins TRBV3-1 and TRBJ2-1, with 8 bases that match TRBD1. The CDR3 spans 14 residues. Germline V gene sequence: CDR1 LGHDT, CDR2 YNNKEL (reference sequence). The V gene end was trimmed by 1 base and the J gene end by 11 bases; junction bases not matched to a gene: 7. CDR3 protein: CASSQVATGVQQFF. In DNA, the CDR3 is TGTGCCAGCAGCCAAGTAGCGACAGGGGTCCAGCAGTTCTTC.

The chain uses TRBV20-1 and TRBJ1-1; D is unclear. This CDR3 has 15 amino acids. Trimming left V 3 bases short and J 0 bases short, with 14 bases between. CDR1 and CDR2 (germline): DFQATT, SNEGSKA (reference sequence). The CDR3 is CSAREELRLNTEAFF. In nucleotides, the CDR3 is TGCAGTGCTAGGGAGGAATTAAGATTGAACACTGAAGCTTTCTTT.

This clonotype was counted many times. Here the CDR3 reads CSLSGTGGGNEQFF. Here the CDR3 DNA reads TGCAGCCTGTCCGGGACAGGGGGAGGCAATGAGCAGTTCTTC. The chain combines TRBV20-1 with TRBJ2-1; TRBD1 aligns across 11 bases. The CDR3 is 14 residues long. Germline V gene data show CDR1 as DFQATT and CDR2 as SNEGSKA (reference sequence).

Concerning this clonotype itself: Compared with germline, one end of the junction differs, possibly owing to a read error. The J gene is TRBJ2-3, the V gene TRBV7-9, with TRBD2 matching 9 bases. Germline loops: CDR1 SEHNR, CDR2 FQNEAQ (reference sequence). The CDR3 has 18 amino acids. CDR3 amino acids: CASSSPRLAGRFADTQYF. The CDR3 DNA sequence: TGCGCCAGCAGCTCCCCCCGGCTAGCGGGAAGGTTCGCAGATACGCAGTATTTT.

This clonotype appeared once. One base away lies a much larger clone, so this may be a sequencing read error. The chain joins TRBV29-1 to TRBJ2-1; TRBD2 matches at 10 bases. Germline CDR1 reads SQVTM; CDR2 reads ANQGSEA. This CDR3 contains 13 residues. V lost 4 bases, J lost 10 bases, and 7 bases stayed unmatched. The CDR3, as DNA: TGCAGCGTTGCTAGCGGGGGTACCTACGAGCAGTTCTTC. This codes for CSVASGGTYEQFF.

CDR3 amino acids: CASSSRPVRGEQYF. For the CDR3, the DNA is TGTGCCAGCAGTAGCCGACCCGTTCGGGGCGAGCAGTACTTC. The rearrangement joins TRBV12-3 or TRBV12-4 to TRBJ2-7; a weak D match, TRBD2 (5 bases). V lost 5 bases to trimming and J lost 6 bases, with 17 bases between them. The CDR3 consists of 14 residues.

The chain employs TRBV5-1 and TRBJ1-1, with 9 bases lining up with TRBD1. V shed 5 bases and J 6 bases; nucleotides not matched to a gene: 8. The CDR3 has 14 residues. The germline gives CDR1 SGHRS, CDR2 YFSETQ. CDR3 DNA: TGCGCCAGCAGTTGGACAGGGGAGAAGGCTGAAGCTTTCTTT. It is translated as CASSWTGEKAEAFF.